One sample yielded the 2 T cell receptor beta chains listed below, sequenced in a study of T cell repertoires in cytomegalovirus infection (dated by TCRdb to about 2019). TCRdb shows the sequencer as Illumina HiSeq 1500. TCRdb itself trimmed the public reads at Q25 with fastp, ran MiXCR and retained productive beta chains. One record per CDR3 amino acid sequence lists the most common genes and DNA. The sample table holds fewer than 300,000 distinct CDR3 sequences, of which roughly 24% were seen once. More than 11% of the sample is taken by the ten largest. The specimen sequenced was PBMCs. The source of these receptors is a human donor in good health (CMV status not recorded). Some clones in this sample may be carry-over from other donors' samples.

This clonotype was counted many times. The chain recombines TRBV7-2 with TRBJ1-2; a weak D match, TRBD1 (5 bases). The CDR3 runs to 14 residues. Germline CDR1 is SGHTA and CDR2 is FQGNSA. V lost 11 bases and J 8 bases, leaving 24 bases between the germline ends. CDR3: CAVHPAAPGWGYTF. The CDR3 DNA is TGTGCCGTTCATCCGGCGGCGCCAGGGTGGGGCTACACCTTC.

This sequence joins TRBV20-1 and TRBJ1-5; D is unclear. The CDR3 spans 13 residues. The V gene's germline CDR1 is DFQATT and CDR2 SNEGSKA (reference sequence). Trimming removed 3 bases from V and 7 bases from J, with 13 bases in between. The CDR3 loop reads CSARGGEGQPQHF. The CDR3 DNA reads as TGCAGTGCTAGGGGCGGGGAAGGACAGCCCCAGCATTTT.